This T cell receptor beta chain was captured by sequencing in a study of T cell responses to AZD1222 COVID-19 vaccine. CDR1 LNHDA and CDR2 SQIVND come from the germline V gene (reference sequence). V was pared by 1 base and J by 8 bases, with 5 bases between. This CDR3 region has 12 residues. A remark on this clone: The antigen remains undetermined.

Study-wide results and limits: The breadth and depth of Spike-specific TCRs increased once two AZD1222 doses had been given.

The assay was immunoSEQ multiplex PCR, and TCRdb's table has in-frame clones only and misses some. This sample yields under 150,000 clones, of which about 94% are seen a single time; roughly 5.9% belongs to the top ten. The origin of this receptor is an adult in good health. This chain links TRBV19 with TRBJ1-4; unclear D gene. The source material was peripheral blood, sampled on day 0 of AZD1222 vaccination. The CDR3 DNA is TGTGCCAGTAGTATAGTAGCCGAAAAACTGTTTTTT. Amino acids: CASSIVAEKLFF.